The rows below give T cell receptor beta chains drawn from one sample of a study of blood T cell repertoires in COVID-19. The method was immunoSEQ multiplex PCR; TCRdb's version includes in-frame clones alone and lacks a portion of them. Of about 30,000 clones in the sample, more than 65% were seen once. Sequenced input: peripheral blood. The receptors come from a human donor in a cohort sampled during active COVID-19. Each CDR3 is given without its conserved first and last residue. Fields, in order: clone size, J gene, V gene, CDR3 protein. Not all rows give a size; the values are once, few, many and, for expanded clones, a class.

. | TRBJ1-4 | TRBV7-9 | ASGPQGAYEKLF
. | TRBJ2-1 | TRBV18 | ASSQWTGYNEQF
few | TRBJ2-7 | TRBV5-6 | ASSWGGWDEQY
. | TRBJ1-1 | TRBV3-1/TRBV3-2 | ASLSDRSEAF
few | TRBJ1-3 | TRBV5-8 | ASSLQGSGNTIY
. | TRBJ2-7 | TRBV28 | ASSLHTSGGRWGEQY
. | TRBJ2-3 | TRBV7-8 | ASKHERGEGDTQY
. | TRBJ2-2 | TRBV9 | ASSVVASGGANTGELF
. | TRBJ1-1 | TRBV9 | ASSVDRDTEAF
. | TRBJ2-5 | TRBV5-1 | ASSFNQETQY
. | TRBJ2-5 | TRBV5-1 | ASSLVDGGPETQY
. | TRBJ2-7 | TRBV27 | ASSSWTSGGNWSYEQY
. | TRBJ2-5 | TRBV5-1 | ASTGQGQETQY
. | TRBJ2-7 | TRBV28 | ASSQGFGTL
. | TRBJ2-5 | TRBV10-3 | AISGQDQETQY
. | TRBJ2-7 | TRBV6-1 | ASSEKLQGIYEQY
. | TRBJ2-4 | TRBV28 | ASTPPGTSKNIQY
once | TRBJ1-4 | TRBV5-1 | ASSSGQGVKLF
. | TRBJ1-5 | TRBV6-5 | ASSGTGMGNQPQH
few | TRBJ2-7 | TRBV5-1 | ASSLSQVSSYEQY
. | TRBJ1-2 | TRBV5-8 | ASSLVQGGVYGYT
once | TRBJ2-7 | TRBV10-2 | ASSEGAGTGSYEQY
. | TRBJ2-7 | TRBV5-1 | ASSRLAGGQYEQY
. | TRBJ1-1 | TRBV18 | ASSTPTGVNTEAF
. | TRBJ2-3 | TRBV4-1 | ASSQVGASTDTQY
once | TRBJ1-4 | TRBV6-6 | ARCAGVTNEKLF
. | TRBJ2-7 | TRBV27 | ASSSGTGGSHEQY
. | TRBJ2-1 | TRBV4-1 | ASSQEIQSSYNEQF
. | TRBJ2-7 | TRBV3-1/TRBV3-2 | ASSAGQELFYEQY
. | TRBJ2-2 | TRBV3-1/TRBV3-2 | ASSQVGLAELF
. | TRBJ2-3 | TRBV4-1 | ASSQVPPGQLYTDTQY
. | TRBJ2-5 | TRBV7-2 | ASRPTSGGAGETQY
. | TRBJ2-5 | TRBV6-6 | ASRSGTGGLETQY
. | TRBJ2-5 | TRBV11-3 | ASSLDSERTQY
. | TRBJ1-2 | TRBV12-3/TRBV12-4 | ASSGTGPYGYT
. | TRBJ2-7 | TRBV2 | ASSADRGSSYEQY
. | TRBJ1-6 | TRBV14 | ASSVRSSYNSPLH
few | TRBJ1-5 | TRBV30 | AWNPGQGLHQPQH
. | TRBJ2-1 | TRBV6-7 | ASSPRGLNLEEQF
once | TRBJ2-1 | TRBV7-2 | ASSQYTGEQF
. | TRBJ2-1 | TRBV18 | ASSPRVGQF
. | TRBJ2-1 | TRBV5-1 | ASSLGTSGGDEQF
. | TRBJ2-1 | TRBV28 | ASSPTSGVLYNEQF
. | TRBJ1-5 | TRBV19 | ASRGTGDQPQH
once | TRBJ1-5 | TRBV5-6 | ASSWGQGYQPQH
. | TRBJ2-2 | TRBV9 | ASSVAAGVSAGELF
. | TRBJ1-4 | TRBV29-1 | SVLLRQGGDEKLF
few | TRBJ2-7 | TRBV6-5 | ASSYSRSGAYEQY
. | TRBJ2-2 | TRBV7-6 | ASRQAVVTGELF
. | TRBJ1-4 | TRBV7-2 | ASSLDRGGNEKLF
. | TRBJ1-4 | TRBV12-3/TRBV12-4 | ASSLEDRAKLF
. | TRBJ1-3 | TRBV27 | ASSPQGNGNTIY
. | TRBJ2-7 | TRBV7-9 | ASSWQTYEQY
. | TRBJ2-2 | TRBV1 | TSPGTIGYPGELF
. | TRBJ1-3 | TRBV14 | ASSRLRNFNTIY